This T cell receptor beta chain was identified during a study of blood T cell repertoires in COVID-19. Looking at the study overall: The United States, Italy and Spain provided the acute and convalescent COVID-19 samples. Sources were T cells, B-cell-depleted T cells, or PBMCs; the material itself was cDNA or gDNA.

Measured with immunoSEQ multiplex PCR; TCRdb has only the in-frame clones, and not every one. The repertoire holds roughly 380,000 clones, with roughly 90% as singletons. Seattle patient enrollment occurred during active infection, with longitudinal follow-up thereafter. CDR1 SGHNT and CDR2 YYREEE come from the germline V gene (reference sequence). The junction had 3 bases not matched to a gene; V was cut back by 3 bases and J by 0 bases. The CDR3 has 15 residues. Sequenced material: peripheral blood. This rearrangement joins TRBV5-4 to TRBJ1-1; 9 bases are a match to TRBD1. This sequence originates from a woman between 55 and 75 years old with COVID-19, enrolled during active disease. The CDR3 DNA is TGTGCCAGCAGCTGGGGGACAGGGATGAACACTGAAGCTTTCTTT. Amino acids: CASSWGTGMNTEAFF.